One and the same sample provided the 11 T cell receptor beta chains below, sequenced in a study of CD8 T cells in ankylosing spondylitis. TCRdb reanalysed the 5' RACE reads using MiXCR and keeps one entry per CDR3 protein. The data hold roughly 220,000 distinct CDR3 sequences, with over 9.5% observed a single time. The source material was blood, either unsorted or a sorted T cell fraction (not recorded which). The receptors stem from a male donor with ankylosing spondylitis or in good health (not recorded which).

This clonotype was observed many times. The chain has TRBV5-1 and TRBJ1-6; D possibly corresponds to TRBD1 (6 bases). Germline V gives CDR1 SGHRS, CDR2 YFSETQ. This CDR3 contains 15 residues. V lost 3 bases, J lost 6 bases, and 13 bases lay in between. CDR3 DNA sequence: TGCGCCAGCAGCTCTTACACAGGGAGTAATTCACCCCTCCACTTT. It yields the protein CASSSYTGSNSPLHF.

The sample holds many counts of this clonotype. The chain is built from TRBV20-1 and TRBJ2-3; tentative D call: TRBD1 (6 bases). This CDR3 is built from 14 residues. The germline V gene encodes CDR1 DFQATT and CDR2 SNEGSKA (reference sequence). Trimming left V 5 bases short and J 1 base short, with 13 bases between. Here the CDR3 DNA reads TGCAGTGCTTTTAACCCAGGGGGCACAGATACGCAGTATTTT. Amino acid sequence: CSAFNPGGTDTQYF.

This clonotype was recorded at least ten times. CDR3 residues: CASSSSGSPETQYF. The CDR3 DNA reads TGTGCCAGCAGCTCTTCAGGGAGTCCGGAGACCCAGTACTTC. The chain has TRBV5-6 and TRBJ2-5, with D possibly being TRBD1 or TRBD2 (5 bases each). The CDR3 is 14 amino acids. Trimming pared 3 bases from V and 5 bases from J, leaving 14 bases between. Germline V CDR1 and CDR2: SGHDT, YYEEEE.

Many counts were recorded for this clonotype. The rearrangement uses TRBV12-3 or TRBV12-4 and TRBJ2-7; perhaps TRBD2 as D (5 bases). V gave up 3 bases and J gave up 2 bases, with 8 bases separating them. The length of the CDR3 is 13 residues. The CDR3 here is CASSFGETYEQYF. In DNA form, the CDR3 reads TGTGCCAGCAGTTTCGGGGAGACCTACGAGCAGTACTTC.

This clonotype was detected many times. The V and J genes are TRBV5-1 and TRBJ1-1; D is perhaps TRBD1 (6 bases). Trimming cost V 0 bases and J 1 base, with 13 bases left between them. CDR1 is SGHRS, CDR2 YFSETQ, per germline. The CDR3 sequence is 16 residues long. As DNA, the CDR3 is TGCGCCAGCAGCTTGGGAAAATCGACAGGGAACACTGAAGCTTTCTTT. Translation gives CASSLGKSTGNTEAFF.

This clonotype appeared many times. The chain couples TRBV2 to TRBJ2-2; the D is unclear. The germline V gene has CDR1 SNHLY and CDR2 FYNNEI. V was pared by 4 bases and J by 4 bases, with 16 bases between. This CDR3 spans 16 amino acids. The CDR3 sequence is CASSGSRRLSTGELFF. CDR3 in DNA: TGTGCCAGCAGTGGATCGCGCAGACTGAGCACCGGGGAGCTGTTTTTT.

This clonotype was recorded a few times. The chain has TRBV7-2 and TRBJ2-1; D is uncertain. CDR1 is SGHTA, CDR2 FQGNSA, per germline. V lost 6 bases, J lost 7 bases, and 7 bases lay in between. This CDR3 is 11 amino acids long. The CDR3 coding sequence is TGTGCCAGCAGAAGTATGAATGAGCAGTTCTTC. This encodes CASRSMNEQFF.

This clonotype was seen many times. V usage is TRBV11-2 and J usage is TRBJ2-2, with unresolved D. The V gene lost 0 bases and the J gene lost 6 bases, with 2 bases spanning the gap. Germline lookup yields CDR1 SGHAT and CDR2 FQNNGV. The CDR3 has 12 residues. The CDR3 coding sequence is TGTGCCAGCAGCTTAGACCCCGGGGAGCTGTTTTTT. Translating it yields CASSLDPGELFF.

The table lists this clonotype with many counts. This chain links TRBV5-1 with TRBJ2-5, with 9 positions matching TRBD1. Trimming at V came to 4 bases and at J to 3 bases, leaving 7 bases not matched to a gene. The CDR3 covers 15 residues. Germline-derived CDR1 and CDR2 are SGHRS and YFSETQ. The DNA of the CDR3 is TGCGCCAGCAGCCTTCTTACAGGGGGCGAAGAGACCCAGTACTTC. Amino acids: CASSLLTGGEETQYF.

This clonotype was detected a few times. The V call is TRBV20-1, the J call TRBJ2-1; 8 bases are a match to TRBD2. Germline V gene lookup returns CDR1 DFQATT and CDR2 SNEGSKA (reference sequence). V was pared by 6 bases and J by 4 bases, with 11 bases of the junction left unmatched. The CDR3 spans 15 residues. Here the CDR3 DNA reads TGCAGTGCCCCCCCGGGGGGGCAGCGGTACAATGAGCAGTTCTTC. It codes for CSAPPGGQRYNEQFF.

As DNA, the CDR3 is TGCGCCAGCAGCTGGACGACTAGCGGGGGGGCCGGGGAGCTGTTTTTT. It yields the protein CASSWTTSGGAGELFF. V and J are TRBV5-1 and TRBJ2-2, with 14 bases aligning to TRBD2. This CDR3 has 16 residues. From germline, CDR1 is SGHRS and CDR2 YFSETQ. V was pared by 3 bases and J by 6 bases, with 4 bases of the junction left unmatched. Looking up the rest from reference TRBV5-1 and TRBJ2-2 gives the full variable domain: KAGVTQTPRYLIKTRGQQVTLSCSPISGHRSVSWYQQTPGQGLQFLFEYFSETQRNKGNFPGRFSGRQFSNSRSEMNVSTLELGDSALYLCASSWTTSGGAGELFFGEGSRLTVL.